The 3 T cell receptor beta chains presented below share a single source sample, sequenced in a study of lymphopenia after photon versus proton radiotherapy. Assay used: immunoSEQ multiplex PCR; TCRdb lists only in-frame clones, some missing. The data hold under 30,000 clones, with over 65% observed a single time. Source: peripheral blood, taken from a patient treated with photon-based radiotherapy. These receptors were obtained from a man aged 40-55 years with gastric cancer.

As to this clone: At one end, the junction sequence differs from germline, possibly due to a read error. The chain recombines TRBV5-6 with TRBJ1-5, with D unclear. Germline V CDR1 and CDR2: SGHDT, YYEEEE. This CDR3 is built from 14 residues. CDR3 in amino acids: CASSSGNSGGRLFF. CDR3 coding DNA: TGTGCCAGCAGCTCGGGAAACAGCGGAGGACGGCTCTTTTTT.

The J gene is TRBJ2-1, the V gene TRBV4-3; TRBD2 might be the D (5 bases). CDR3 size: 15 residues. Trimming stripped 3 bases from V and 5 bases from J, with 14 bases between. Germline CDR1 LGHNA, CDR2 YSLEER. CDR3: CASSHTDLGDNEQFF. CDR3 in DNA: TGCGCCAGCAGCCATACGGATTTGGGAGACAATGAGCAGTTCTTC.

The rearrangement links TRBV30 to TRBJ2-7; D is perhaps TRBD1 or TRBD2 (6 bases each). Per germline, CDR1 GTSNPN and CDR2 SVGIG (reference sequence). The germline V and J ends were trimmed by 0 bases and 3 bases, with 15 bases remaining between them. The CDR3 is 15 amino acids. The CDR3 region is CAWSVKGGGGYEQYF. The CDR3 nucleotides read TGTGCCTGGAGTGTAAAGGGAGGAGGGGGCTACGAGCAGTACTTC.